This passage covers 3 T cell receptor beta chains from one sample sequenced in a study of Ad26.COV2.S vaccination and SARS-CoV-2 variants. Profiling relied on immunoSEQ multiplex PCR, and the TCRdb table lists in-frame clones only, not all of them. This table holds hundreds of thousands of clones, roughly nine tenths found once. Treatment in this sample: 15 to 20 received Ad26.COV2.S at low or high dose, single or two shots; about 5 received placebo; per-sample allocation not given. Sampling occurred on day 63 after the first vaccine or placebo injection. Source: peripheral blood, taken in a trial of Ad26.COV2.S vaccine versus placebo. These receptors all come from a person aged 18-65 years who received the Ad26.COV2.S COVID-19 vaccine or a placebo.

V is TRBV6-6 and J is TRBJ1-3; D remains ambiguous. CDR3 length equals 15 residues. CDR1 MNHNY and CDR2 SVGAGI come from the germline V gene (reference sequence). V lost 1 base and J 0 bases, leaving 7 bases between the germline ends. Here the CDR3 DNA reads TGTGCCAGCAGTTACTTCGGCAGCTCTGGAAACACCATATATTTT. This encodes CASSYFGSSGNTIYF.

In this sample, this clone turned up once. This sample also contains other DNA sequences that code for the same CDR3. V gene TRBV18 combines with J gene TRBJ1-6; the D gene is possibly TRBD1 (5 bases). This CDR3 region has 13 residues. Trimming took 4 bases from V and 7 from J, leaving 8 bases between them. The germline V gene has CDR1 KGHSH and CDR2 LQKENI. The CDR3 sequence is CASSLDSNSPLHF. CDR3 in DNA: TGTGCCAGCTCACTCGACAGCAATTCACCCCTCCACTTT.

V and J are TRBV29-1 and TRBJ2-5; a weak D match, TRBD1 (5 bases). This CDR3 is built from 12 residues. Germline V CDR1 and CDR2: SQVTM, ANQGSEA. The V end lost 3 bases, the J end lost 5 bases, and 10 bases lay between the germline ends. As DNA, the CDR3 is TGCAGCGTTGACCCATCAGGGGAGACCCAGTACTTC. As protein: CSVDPSGETQYF.